This T cell receptor beta chain was sequenced during a study of shared clonotypes between healthy human individuals. Study summary: CD8 memory received one plate per donor, CD8 naive two, CD4 memory three and CD4 naive three.

Germline V lookup: CDR1 SGHTA, CDR2 FQGNSA. This CDR3 is 12 amino acids long. J was trimmed by 13 bases and V by 3 bases; bases with no gene match: 5. This table comes from immunoSEQ multiplex PCR, and its TCRdb copy is limited to in-frame clones, with some not included. This sample has 2,500,000 or so clones; approximately 93% occur once, and the top ten carry approximately 0.36%. The receptor's source is a man younger than 35 in good health. Some clones in this sample may be carry-over from other donors' samples. The sample taken for sequencing was naive CD4+ T cells from PBMCs. Subset in this sample: CD45RA+ positively selected. This sequence joins TRBV7-2 and TRBJ2-1, with 8 bases fitting TRBD2. The CDR3 nucleotides are TGTGCCAGCAGCTTTGAGCGGGAGTTACAGTTCTTC. Translation: CASSFERELQFF.